This T cell receptor beta chain was documented in a study of T cell repertoires in urothelial bladder cancer (dated by TCRdb to the late 2010s). At the level of the whole study: Clinical stages of the 12 resected lesions were three cT0, three cTa, three cT1 and three cT2 or greater. The study compared TCR repertoire clonality in bladder tumors with that in benign bladder inflammation. A total of approximately 13 patients who had bladder lesions and were undergoing transurethral resection were prospectively identified. Approximately eleven resected bladder lesions, consisting of urothelial carcinoma (UC+) and benign (UC-) specimens, were examined. Results the study describes overall, beyond this receptor: Urothelial carcinoma specimens had fewer T cells than benign specimens, with medians of about 5,800 and 28,000. In carcinoma specimens, one T-cell clone made up as much as 17% of infiltrating lymphocytes, versus more than 1.5% in benign specimens. Carcinoma specimens had a median tumor infiltrating lymphocyte percentage of about 2%, while benign specimens had a median of around 13%.

Resected bladder lesions in which urothelial carcinoma was absent were designated as benign (UC-) specimens. Bladder lesion specimens were collected at transurethral resection and stored at -80C. DNA was isolated from bladder specimens obtained during transurethral resection. The CDR3 runs 14 residues from the cysteine to the phenylalanine. Only the CDR3 DNA stays, 42 bases, in frame from base 1. V sheds 5 bases and J sheds 0 bases, leaving 8 bases between their ends. For CDR1 and CDR2, the germline V gene (reference sequence) lists SEHNR and FQNEAQ. Comment on this clone: The specificity of this receptor is unknown. Base qualities are not provided; no much larger clone lies one nucleotide away.

The immunoSEQ assay was used to sequence the CDR3 region of the TCR beta chain. The authors' analysis ran thus. For each specimen, T-cell fraction, clonal dominance and maximum TCR clone frequency were calculated. Sourced from immuneACCESS, this table was stored by TCRdb with only in-frame sequences that have V and J called. A share of the clones is absent; for the studies checked, an unresolved V gene accounts for under half, and the remainder has no known explanation. Clone size and V and J calls were adopted from that table, with D and trimming inferred from the DNA. The sample table records about 2,500 clones; around 68% of these occur just once. Roughly 15% of the sample goes to the ten largest clones.

What was sequenced was bladder tissue. The sequence joins TRBV7-9 to TRBJ1-3, with the D gene not confidently named. This clonotype originated in a human donor with a benign inflammatory bladder lesion. This receptor carries the CDR3 CASSPTVSGNTIYF. Here is the DNA: TGTGCCAGCAGCCCAACTGTCTCTGGAAACACCATATATTTT. Here the CDR3 is joined to the reference TRBV7-9 and TRBJ1-3 genes, and the full variable domain is: DTGVSQNPRHKITKRGQNVTFRCDPISEHNRLYWYRQTLGQGPEFLTYFQNEAQLEKSRLLSDRFSAERPKGSFSTLEIQRTEQGDSAMYLCASSPTVSGNTIYFGEGSWLTVV.